This T cell receptor (beta chain) originates from a study of a mutant IDH1 vaccine in newly diagnosed glioma. Repertoires were generated with immunoSEQ multiplex PCR, while TCRdb's copy carries only in-frame clones and drops some. The sample carries 20,000 to 30,000 clones, around 80% recorded once. V dropped 0 bases and J dropped 8; count of bases not matched to a gene: 9. Germline lookup yields CDR1 SGDLS and CDR2 YYNGEE. This CDR3 has 16 residues. With regard to this clone: Its antigen is unknown.

As for time point: week 11, during vaccination. Doses consisted of 300 ug of mutant IDH1 20-mer peptide each, paired with topical imiquimod. This TCR was recovered from a man aged 35-49 years with glioma. The gene calls are TRBV9 and TRBJ2-3; 10 bases agree with TRBD2. The specimen was PBMCs, collected from a glioma patient whose treatment included an IDH1 peptide vaccine. The CDR3 DNA follows: TGTGCCAGCAGCGTAGATGCAGCGGGAGGGAGTGGTACGCAGTATTTT. Amino acids: CASSVDAAGGSGTQYF.